Below, 3 T cell receptor beta chains from the same sample are listed, as sequenced in a study of T cells in Graves' hyperthyroidism and ophthalmopathy. Amplification of TCR beta CDR3 regions used RNA as the template. The primer set for the first-round RT-PCR of the TCR CDR3 was HTBI. TCRdb analysed the multiplex PCR reads with MiXCR anew, one entry per CDR3 protein. The sample consists of about 560,000 distinct CDR3 sequences, over 15% of them appearing once. Sequenced material: blood. The source is a woman between 18 and 30 years old with Graves' hyperthyroidism.

This clonotype was seen many times. The chain combines TRBV20-1 with TRBJ2-3; 8 positions match TRBD2. V lost 0 bases to trimming and J lost 1 base; unmatched junction nucleotides: 6. The CDR3 has 16 residues. Germline CDR1 and CDR2: DFQATT and SNEGSKA (reference sequence). CDR3 protein: CSAREAGAGGTDTQYF. DNA for the CDR3: TGCAGTGCTAGAGAGGCAGGAGCGGGGGGCACAGATACGCAGTATTTT.

The chain couples TRBV11-2 to TRBJ2-5; tentatively, D is TRBD1 (7 bases). CDR3 length equals 14 residues. CDR1 SGHAT and CDR2 FQNNGV come from the germline V gene. Trimming shortened V by 4 bases and J by 5 bases, and 14 bases separated the two germline ends. The CDR3 is CASSWRGPGETQYF. CDR3 nucleotides: TGTGCCAGCAGCTGGAGGGGGCCCGGGGAGACCCAGTACTTC.

V and J are TRBV7-9 and TRBJ2-6, with D uncertain. The CDR3 contains 17 residues. The V gene's germline CDR1 is SEHNR and CDR2 FQNEAQ (reference sequence). V gave up 1 base and J gave up 0 bases, with 10 bases separating them. The CDR3 nucleotides read TGTGCCAGCAGCTTAGTTGTAATGAGCTCTGGGGCCAACGTCCTGACTTTC. Protein product: CASSLVVMSSGANVLTF.